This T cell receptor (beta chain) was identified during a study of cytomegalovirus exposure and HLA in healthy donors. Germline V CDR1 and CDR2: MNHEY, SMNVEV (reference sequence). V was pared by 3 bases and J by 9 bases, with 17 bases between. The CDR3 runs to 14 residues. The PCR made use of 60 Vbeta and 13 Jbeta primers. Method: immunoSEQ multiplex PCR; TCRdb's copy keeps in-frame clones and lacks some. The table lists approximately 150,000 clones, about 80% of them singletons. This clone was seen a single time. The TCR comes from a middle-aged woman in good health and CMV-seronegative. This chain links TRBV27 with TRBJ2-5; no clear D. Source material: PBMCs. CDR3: CASSFSSRVRPQYF. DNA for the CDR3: TGTGCCAGCAGTTTTTCCTCCCGGGTGAGGCCCCAGTACTTC.